This T cell receptor beta chain was captured by sequencing in a study of T-cell reconstitution after alpha-beta-depleted transplantation in children. The CDR3 sequence is 12 residues long. With 7 bases clipped from V and 6 bases from J, the junction kept 2 bases outside the gene matches. Per the germline V gene, CDR1 is SQVTM and CDR2 is ANQGSEA. Library preparation (for TCRbeta) was performed with unique molecular identifiers. TCRdb re-derived calls from the PCR reads in MiXCR, one entry per CDR3 protein. The sample contains about 91,000 distinct CDR3 sequences, roughly 8.8% of which appear only once. This clonotype was observed many times.

The J gene is TRBJ2-1, the V gene TRBV29-1; 11 nucleotides match TRBD2. This TCR was recovered from a human donor who donated a stem cell graft to a child with congenital amegakaryocytic thrombocytopenia. The specimen comprised PBMCs from the stem cell graft donor, sampled from the stem cell graft. CDR3 sequence reads: CSAGLAGNEQFF. The CDR3 DNA sequence: TGCAGCGCCGGACTAGCGGGCAATGAGCAGTTCTTC.